What follows are 3 T cell receptor beta chains derived from one specimen sequenced in a study of diagnostic markers for celiac disease. TCRdb reprocessed the reads and stores each CDR3 protein as one record, lacking DNA. In total, the table holds 1,200 to 1,500 distinct CDR3 sequences. Sequencing was carried out using either unsorted cells or a sorted T cell fraction (not recorded which). The origin of the receptors is a human donor. This table probably holds off-target reads from a library built for another chain.

The chain combines TRBV10-3 with TRBJ2-5; lacking DNA, the TRBD1 call made by TCRdb goes unchecked. Looked up from germline, CDR1 is ENHRY and CDR2 is SYGVKD. The CDR3 consists of 15 residues. CDR3 sequence reads: CAIARDRASQETQYF.

This sequence joins TRBV7-6 and TRBJ2-1; the TRBD1 assignment by TCRdb is unverifiable without DNA. The CDR3 contains 13 residues. The germline CDR1 and CDR2 sequences are SGHVS and FNYEAQ. The CDR3 sequence is CASSPLRTAEQFF.

Judged by frequency, this clonotype is large. The J gene is TRBJ1-4, the V gene TRBV20-1; no DNA is available, so the TRBD1 call from TCRdb remains unchecked. The CDR3 is made up of 17 amino acids. CDR1 and CDR2 from the germline V gene are DFQATT and SNEGSKA (reference sequence). CDR3 loop: CSARDYETGSRPEKLFF.